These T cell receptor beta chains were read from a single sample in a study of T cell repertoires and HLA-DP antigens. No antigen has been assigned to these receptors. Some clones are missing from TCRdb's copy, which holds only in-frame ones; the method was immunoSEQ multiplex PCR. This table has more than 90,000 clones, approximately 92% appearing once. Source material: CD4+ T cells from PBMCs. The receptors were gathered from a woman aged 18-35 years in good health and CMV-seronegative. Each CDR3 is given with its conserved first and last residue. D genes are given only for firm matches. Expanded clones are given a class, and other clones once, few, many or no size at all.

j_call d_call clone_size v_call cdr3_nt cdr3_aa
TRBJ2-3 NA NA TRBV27 TGTGCCAGCAGTTTATCAAGGGGGTACACAGATACGCAGTATTTT CASSLSRGYTDTQYF
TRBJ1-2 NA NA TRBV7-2 TGTGCCAGCAGCACCGGTCGCAAGGAATATGGCTACACCTTC CASSTGRKEYGYTF
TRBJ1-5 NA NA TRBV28 TGTGCCAGCATTGAAGGAGGAACCCCTTATAGCAATCAGCCCCAGCATTTT CASIEGGTPYSNQPQHF
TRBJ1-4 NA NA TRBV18 TGTGCCAGCTCACCGGATAGGGATGAAAAACTGTTTTTT CASSPDRDEKLFF
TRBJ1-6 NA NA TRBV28 TGTGCCAGCAGTTTGGCAGGGCTTGTTGACTCCTATAATTCACCCCTCCACTTT CASSLAGLVDSYNSPLHF
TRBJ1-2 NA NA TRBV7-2 TGTGCCAGCAGCCCTTACAGGGAAGGGGGCTACACCTTC CASSPYREGGYTF
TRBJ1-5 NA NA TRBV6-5 TGTGCCAGCAGTTACTCGAGGAATCAGCCCCAGCATTTT CASSYSRNQPQHF
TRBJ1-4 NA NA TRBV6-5 TGTGCCAGCAGTTACTCCAGGGTTTTGGAAAAACTGTTTTTT CASSYSRVLEKLFF
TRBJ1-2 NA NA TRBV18 TGTGCCAGCTCACCACCGAAACAGGCAGGGGTGTATGGCTACACCTTC CASSPPKQAGVYGYTF
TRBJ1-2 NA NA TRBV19 TGTGCCAGTAGTATAGAGGACCTCCCGCTGGGCTATGGCTACACCTTC CASSIEDLPLGYGYTF
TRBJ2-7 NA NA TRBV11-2 TGTGCCAGCAGCACTGGACGGAGAGCCTCCTACGAGCAGTACTTC CASSTGRRASYEQYF
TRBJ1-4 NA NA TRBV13 TGTGCCAGCAGCTTAGGCATCCAGGGACCAACTAATGAAAAACTGTTTTTT CASSLGIQGPTNEKLFF
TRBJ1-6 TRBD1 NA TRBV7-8 TGTGCCAGCAGCTCACTAGGGACAGGGAACGGTTCACCCCTCCACTTT CASSSLGTGNGSPLHF
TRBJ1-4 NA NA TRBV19 TGTGCCAGTATGAATATGGGCGGAGAAAAACTGTTTTTT CASMNMGGEKLFF
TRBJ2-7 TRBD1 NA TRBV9 TGTGCCAGCAGCGTAAAGGGACAGGGGGCTCCCTACGAGCAGTACTTC CASSVKGQGAPYEQYF
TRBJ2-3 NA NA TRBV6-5 TGTGCCAGCAGAGCCGTGGCGCTGCGAACAGATACGCAGTATTTT CASRAVALRTDTQYF
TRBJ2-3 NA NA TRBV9 TGTGCCAGCAGCGTAGGTCAGGGCACAGATACGCAGTATTTT CASSVGQGTDTQYF
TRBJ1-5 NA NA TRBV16 TGTGCCAGCAGCCCCACTGACGGGTACAATCAGCCCCAGCATTTT CASSPTDGYNQPQHF
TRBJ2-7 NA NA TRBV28 TGTGCCAGCAGTTGGCCCCTAGGCTTGGCGCGGCAGTACTTC CASSWPLGLARQYF
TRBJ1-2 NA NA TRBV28 TGTGCCAGCAGGCTGCCAGCCCAGAGCTACACCTTC CASRLPAQSYTF
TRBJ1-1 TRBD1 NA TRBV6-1 TGTGCCAGCAGTGCCGGGACAGGGGGCGAGCTGGGCATGAACACTGAAGCTTTCTTT CASSAGTGGELGMNTEAFF
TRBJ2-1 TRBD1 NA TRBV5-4 TGTGCCAGCAGCTTGACAGGGGGCTACAATGAGCAGTTCTTC CASSLTGGYNEQFF
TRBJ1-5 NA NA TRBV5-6 TGTGCCAGCAGCTTGGGGATGGGGGTGTTGCAGCCCCAGCATTTT CASSLGMGVLQPQHF
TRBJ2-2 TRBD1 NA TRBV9 TGTGCCAGCAGCGTGGCGACAGGGCCAAACACCGGGGAGCTGTTTTTT CASSVATGPNTGELFF
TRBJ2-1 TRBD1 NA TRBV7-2 TGTGCCAGCAGCTTAGCGGGACAGGGGACCTACAATGAGCAGTTCTTC CASSLAGQGTYNEQFF
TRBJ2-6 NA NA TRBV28 TGTGCCAGCAATCCGGAGAGGGCTGGGGCCAACGTCCTGACTTTC CASNPERAGANVLTF
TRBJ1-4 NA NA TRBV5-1 TGCGCCAGCAGCCTGCAGGACAGCCTTAATGAAAAACTGTTTTTT CASSLQDSLNEKLFF
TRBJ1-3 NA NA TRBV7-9 TGTGCCAGCAGCTTTACAGAAGTTGGAAACACCATATATTTT CASSFTEVGNTIYF
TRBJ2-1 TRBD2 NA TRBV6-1 TGTGCCAGCAGTGAGACTAGCGGGAGCCATGAGCAGTTCTTC CASSETSGSHEQFF
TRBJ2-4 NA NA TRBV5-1 TGCGCCAGCAGCAAGGTAGGGGAAAGCATTCAGTACTTC CASSKVGESIQYF
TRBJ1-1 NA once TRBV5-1 TGCGCCAGCAGCCCCGACTGGGGTGAAGCTTTCTTT CASSPDWGEAFF
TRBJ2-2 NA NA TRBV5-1 TGCGCCAGCAGCTTAAGGGGGTGGAACGCCGGGGAGCTGTTTTTT CASSLRGWNAGELFF
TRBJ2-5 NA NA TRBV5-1 TGCGCCAGCAGCTTGGCCAGGGCAGAGACCCAGTACTTC CASSLARAETQYF
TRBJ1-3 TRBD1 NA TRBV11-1 TGTGCCAGCAGCTTTCCTGGGACAGCCTCTGGAAACACCATATATTTT CASSFPGTASGNTIYF
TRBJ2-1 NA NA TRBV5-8 TGTGCCAGCAGCTCTAGAAGTTCCGGGGACAATGAGCAGTTCTTC CASSSRSSGDNEQFF
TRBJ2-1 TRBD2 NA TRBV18 TGTGCCAGCTCACCACCCACTAGCGGCTACAATGAGCAGTTCTTC CASSPPTSGYNEQFF
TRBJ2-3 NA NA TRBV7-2 TGTGCCAGCAGACGACAGGGCACAGATACGCAGTATTTT CASRRQGTDTQYF
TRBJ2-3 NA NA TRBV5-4 TGTGCCAGCAGTCACGTGCGGCTAACCAGCACAGATACGCAGTATTTT CASSHVRLTSTDTQYF
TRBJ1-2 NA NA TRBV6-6 TGTGCCAGCAGTTACCGAGCGTGGGGGAATGGCTACACCTTC CASSYRAWGNGYTF
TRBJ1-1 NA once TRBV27 TGTGCCAGCAGTTCTACTCCGGTACCTGTGAACACTGAAGCTTTCTTT CASSSTPVPVNTEAFF
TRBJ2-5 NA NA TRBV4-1 TGCGCCAGCAGCCAAGGAAGGGCCAAGGACCCGAGCGGGACCCAGTACTTC CASSQGRAKDPSGTQYF
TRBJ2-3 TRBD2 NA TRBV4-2 TGTGCCAGTGGCCTAGCGGACTCAACAGATACGCAGTATTTT CASGLADSTDTQYF
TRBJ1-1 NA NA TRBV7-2 TGTGCCAGCAGCTTAGATGGGGGCGCTGAAGCTTTCTTT CASSLDGGAEAFF
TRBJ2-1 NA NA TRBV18 TGTGCCAGCTCACCTCCTCGACCTTACAATGAGCAGTTCTTC CASSPPRPYNEQFF
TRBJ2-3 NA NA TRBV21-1 TGTGCCAGCAGCAAAGGAGACAGGGCCACAGATACGCAGTATTTT CASSKGDRATDTQYF
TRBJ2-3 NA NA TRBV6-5 TGTGCCAGCAGTCGACAGGTTGGACGCACAGATACGCAGTATTTT CASSRQVGRTDTQYF
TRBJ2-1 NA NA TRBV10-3 TGTGCCATCCAGCCGGGGGACGGGTCCTACAATGAGCAGTTCTTC CAIQPGDGSYNEQFF
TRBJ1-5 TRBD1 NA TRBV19 TGTGCCAGTACTACTCTGGACAGGGGGCGGAATCAGCCCCAGCATTTT CASTTLDRGRNQPQHF
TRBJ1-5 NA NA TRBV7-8 TGTGCCAGCAGCTTAGCGGACAGCAATCAGCCCCAGCATTTT CASSLADSNQPQHF
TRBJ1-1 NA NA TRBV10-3 TGTGCCATCAACCGAGCGGGGGGTGGAACTGAAGCTTTCTTT CAINRAGGGTEAFF
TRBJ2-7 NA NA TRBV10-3 TGTGCCATCATGAACAGCGGAACCTCACGGTACGAGCAGTACTTC CAIMNSGTSRYEQYF
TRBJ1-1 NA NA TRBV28 TGTGCCAGCAAAGCGGGACACTTGAACACTGAAGCTTTCTTT CASKAGHLNTEAFF
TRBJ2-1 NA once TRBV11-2 TGTGCCAGCAGCTCCATCACACCCAACAAACAGTTCTTC CASSSITPNKQFF
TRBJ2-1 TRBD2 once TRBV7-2 TGTGCCAGCAGCCGACAAGGGACTAGCGGTTACAATGAGCAGTTCTTC CASSRQGTSGYNEQFF
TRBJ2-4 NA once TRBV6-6 TGTGCCAGCAGAACCAGTGAGGGCAAAAACATTCAGTACTTC CASRTSEGKNIQYF
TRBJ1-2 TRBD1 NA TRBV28 TGTGCCACCGGACAGGGGTATGGCTACACCTTC CATGQGYGYTF
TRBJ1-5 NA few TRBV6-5 TGTGCCAGCAGTTACGGAGGAGGATCAAATCAGCCCCAGCATTTT CASSYGGGSNQPQHF
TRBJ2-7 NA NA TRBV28 TGTGCCAGCAGCTCTCCCACAGGGAAAAAGACCTACGAGCAGTACTTC CASSSPTGKKTYEQYF
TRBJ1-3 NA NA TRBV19 TGTGCCAGTAGCTTTTGGCCACCGGGAGGAAACACCATATATTTT CASSFWPPGGNTIYF